This T cell receptor beta chain was identified in a study of shared clonotypes between healthy human individuals (dated by TCRdb to between 2020 and 2021). In the study overall: A couple of women and a few men aged 18 to 49 years were included in the cohort. Leukapheresis yielded between about 0.85 and 9 billion PBMCs per donor. For each donor, three plates each were used for CD4 naive and CD4 memory, two plates were used for CD8 naive, and one plate was used for CD8 memory. Libraries were prepared and TCR repertoires were sequenced by different laboratories using diverse techniques, in order to increase sequencing depth and limit assay-specific biases. The study deeply sequenced blood TCR repertoires of about five healthy adults to estimate repertoire size and the extent of clonotype sharing between individuals.

TCR CDR3 regions were amplified from genomic DNA by multiplex PCR using the deep immunoSEQ assay. Extracted genomic DNA from each cell subset was distributed evenly across all wells of several immunoSEQ 96-well plates, and each plate was treated as a replicate. For sorted subsets, approximately 210 ng of genomic DNA, equivalent to 30,000 or so T cell genomes, went into each replicate PCR. The purified libraries were quantified using a Qubit 3.0 fluorometer, sized with a Bioanalyzer 2100, and then quantified again using the KAPA Library Quantification kit. Each immunoSEQ 96-well plate was sequenced on its own single-read 150-cycle Illumina NextSeq 550 flow cell. On the study's bioinformatics: Because the immunoSEQ output held only junctional sequences and lacked quality scores, the filtering could not match the filtering applied to full-length reads. Sequences were annotated with PyIR, a Python wrapper for IgBLAST v1.9, and V/J genes and CDR3 were assigned using IMGT germline references. Reads with weak V/J assignments (E-value above 1e-6), missing CDR3, stop codons, out-of-frame junctions, or ambiguous translated residues were removed. V3J clonotypes were defined as sequences sharing the same inferred V gene, J gene, and CDR3 amino acid sequence. The percentage overlap between two repertoires was calculated by dividing the number of shared unique clonotypes by the size of the smaller repertoire. Richness of each repertoire was evaluated using RTK rarefaction, the Chao1 estimator, and Recon v2.1 estimates of unobserved clonotypes. For all TCRbeta clonotypes obtained by the gDNA method from a handful of donors, generation probabilities were computed with OLGA. Not all clones reach the TCRdb copy of this immuneACCESS table, which keeps in-frame sequences only. Checked studies attribute under half of the gap to unresolved V genes and leave the rest unexplained. V and J calls and clone size are given by that table; D and trimming were obtained from the DNA. Present in this sample are 2 million to 2.5 million clones, approximately 95% of which were seen just once. Under 0.45% of the sample goes to the ten largest clones.

A remark on this clone: The antigen this receptor binds is unknown. No per-base quality is available; no much larger clone lies one base away. The sample carries other DNA sequences with the same CDR3.

What the research found in general, with its limitations: Only blood was sampled, and tissue TCR repertoires likely differ from those in blood. Because the study included only a small number of donors, the genetic and exposure-history diversity represented was limited. Sharing across a few donors was observed for 5% to 6.5% of naive CD4, 3% to 3.5% of naive CD8, 2% to 2.5% of memory CD4, and about 0.4% of memory CD8 clonotypes. Naive subsets generally had larger estimated clonotype richness than memory subsets did. Clonotypes shared by all four sorted-subset donors showed higher generation probabilities than non-shared clonotypes. Incomplete sequencing was indicated by rarefaction of sorted-subset datasets, despite the large sequencing depth. Pairwise subsampling indicated that sequencing depth was expected to affect the degree of clonotype sharing among donors.

At the junction V is shortened by 0 bases and J by 3 bases, with 6 bases in between. Inclusive of the bounding cysteine and phenylalanine, the CDR3 is 14 residues long. Only CDR3 DNA remains: 42 bases, in frame from the first base. Sequences MNHEY (CDR1) and SVGAGI (CDR2) are obtained from the germline V gene. Donors were healthy HIV-negative adults with no recently reported acute infections or vaccinations. Only Caucasian adults living in Nashville, Tennessee, USA were represented among the donors. CD4+ T cells were enriched through magnetic negative selection, after which naive cells were positively selected on CD45RA and the remaining negative fraction served as the memory subset. After blood collection by leukapheresis, PBMCs were isolated using Ficoll-Histopaque density gradient centrifugation and then cryopreserved in the vapor phase of liquid nitrogen. Purity and quantity of every magnetically sorted T cell population were checked by analytical flow cytometry. From each sorted fraction, genomic DNA was isolated and quantified by UV absorbance on a Nanodrop 2000c.

Sample: naive CD4+ T cells from PBMCs. The cell subset or site label for this specimen denotes: CD45RA+ positively selected. The clonotype comes from a man aged 18 to 30 in good health. Some clones in this sample may be carry-over from other donors' samples. The chain is made from TRBV6-5 and TRBJ2-1, with the D gene uncertain. The CDR3 protein: CASSYSGSYNEQFF. Here is the DNA: TGTGCCAGCAGTTACTCGGGCAGCTACAATGAGCAGTTCTTC.